The rows below give T cell receptor beta chains drawn from one sample of a study of T cell repertoires in cytomegalovirus infection. These receptors are not linked to any known antigen. Using its own MiXCR run on the reads, TCRdb lists one record per CDR3 protein. The sample has 830,000 or so distinct CDR3 sequences, 32% seen once. The source was cultured CD8+ T cells from PBMCs, collected from culture after CMV antigen stimulation. These receptors all stem from a human donor in good health (CMV status not recorded). Some clones in this sample may be carry-over from other donors' samples. Each CDR3 is given with its conserved first and last residue.

v_gene: TRBV9; j_gene: TRBJ1-3; CDR3aa: CASSATGTGIGNTIYF
v_gene: TRBV13; j_gene: TRBJ1-6; CDR3aa: CASSLLLADNSPLHF
v_gene: TRBV7-6; j_gene: TRBJ2-1; CDR3aa: CASSLAERMGGNEQFF
v_gene: TRBV12-3/TRBV12-4; j_gene: TRBJ2-7; CDR3aa: CASSSGTEDEQYF
v_gene: TRBV10-3; j_gene: TRBJ1-3; CDR3aa: CAITVTHGYSGNTIYF
v_gene: TRBV2; j_gene: TRBJ1-5; CDR3aa: CANSSSTGFRPQHF
v_gene: TRBV7-3; j_gene: TRBJ2-6; CDR3aa: CASSPLRGGPSSGANVLTF
v_gene: TRBV12-3/TRBV12-4; j_gene: TRBJ1-1; CDR3aa: CASSPTTGRIEAFF
v_gene: TRBV7-2; j_gene: TRBJ2-5; CDR3aa: CASSFLPDRAQETQYF
v_gene: TRBV4-2; j_gene: TRBJ2-5; CDR3aa: CASSQDGDRQETQYF
v_gene: TRBV29-1; j_gene: TRBJ2-5; CDR3aa: CSVEVGAWETQYF
v_gene: TRBV15; j_gene: TRBJ2-7; CDR3aa: CATSRDGPSSYEQYF
v_gene: TRBV27; j_gene: TRBJ1-1; CDR3aa: CASSLGSPNTEAFF
v_gene: TRBV20-1; j_gene: TRBJ2-5; CDR3aa: CSARDAGGLGETQYF
v_gene: TRBV10-3; j_gene: TRBJ2-7; CDR3aa: CAIIPGPNSLSYEQYF
v_gene: TRBV5-1; j_gene: TRBJ2-7; CDR3aa: CASSLGTGGLREQYF
v_gene: TRBV12-3/TRBV12-4; j_gene: TRBJ2-1; CDR3aa: CASIPRDDNEQFF
v_gene: TRBV4-1; j_gene: TRBJ2-7; CDR3aa: CASSRRPGNEQYF
v_gene: TRBV27; j_gene: TRBJ2-3; CDR3aa: CASSLRGPDTQYF
v_gene: TRBV7-6; j_gene: TRBJ2-1; CDR3aa: CASSFSGWENEQFF
v_gene: TRBV19; j_gene: TRBJ2-1; CDR3aa: CASHRGGGSYNEQFF
v_gene: TRBV28; j_gene: TRBJ2-5; CDR3aa: CASKGQGETQYF
v_gene: TRBV4-1; j_gene: TRBJ1-1; CDR3aa: CASSQDQIGPNTEAFF
v_gene: TRBV12-3/TRBV12-4; j_gene: TRBJ2-5; CDR3aa: CASSSKWTGGETQYF
v_gene: TRBV7-8; j_gene: TRBJ2-7; CDR3aa: CASSPRGGTYEQYF
v_gene: TRBV6-5; j_gene: TRBJ2-2; CDR3aa: CASSYSDRAGTGELFF
v_gene: TRBV9; j_gene: TRBJ1-2; CDR3aa: CASSTKAYGYTF
v_gene: TRBV7-8; j_gene: TRBJ1-1; CDR3aa: CASSQVRSGNTEAFF
v_gene: TRBV7-6; j_gene: TRBJ1-1; CDR3aa: CASRTTVNTEAFF
v_gene: TRBV7-3; j_gene: TRBJ2-1; CDR3aa: CASSLRTSGGHPFNEQFF
v_gene: TRBV27; j_gene: TRBJ2-2; CDR3aa: CASSTQGIAGELFF
v_gene: TRBV29-1; j_gene: TRBJ2-1; CDR3aa: CSVGGTGGNNEQFF
v_gene: TRBV27; j_gene: TRBJ1-4; CDR3aa: CASSLSGAPHEKLFF
v_gene: TRBV7-2; j_gene: TRBJ2-6; CDR3aa: CASSLAVGAANVLTF
v_gene: TRBV29-1; j_gene: TRBJ2-7; CDR3aa: CSVVPGTRRYEQYF
v_gene: TRBV7-6; j_gene: TRBJ1-3; CDR3aa: CASSDRFGAGSGNTIYF
v_gene: TRBV7-8; j_gene: TRBJ1-5; CDR3aa: CASSLGRVSVGNQPQHF
v_gene: TRBV7-2; j_gene: TRBJ2-2; CDR3aa: CASSPGLAGILTGELFF
v_gene: TRBV5-6; j_gene: TRBJ2-1; CDR3aa: CASRGLADTSYNEQFF
v_gene: TRBV7-2; j_gene: TRBJ2-1; CDR3aa: CASSSGTSGILYNEQFF
v_gene: TRBV11-2; j_gene: TRBJ2-1; CDR3aa: CASRLRGGTGGNEQFF
v_gene: TRBV7-9; j_gene: TRBJ1-1; CDR3aa: CASTKIRRYTEAFF
v_gene: TRBV7-9; j_gene: TRBJ2-3; CDR3aa: CASSSSRDRRMNTQYF
v_gene: TRBV27; j_gene: TRBJ2-7; CDR3aa: CASSPTTGSYEQYF
v_gene: TRBV7-9; j_gene: TRBJ2-2; CDR3aa: CASPNTGIIGELFF
v_gene: TRBV7-9; j_gene: TRBJ1-1; CDR3aa: CASSYMGTEAFF
v_gene: TRBV20-1; j_gene: TRBJ2-1; CDR3aa: CSARGSSAYNNEQFF
v_gene: TRBV7-9; j_gene: TRBJ2-2; CDR3aa: CASSLEGFTNTGELFF
v_gene: TRBV12-3/TRBV12-4; j_gene: TRBJ2-7; CDR3aa: CASNFRNRDRADEQYF
v_gene: TRBV4-1; j_gene: TRBJ1-5; CDR3aa: CASSQAGQGGQPQHF
v_gene: TRBV6-6; j_gene: TRBJ2-5; CDR3aa: CASSYSTSGEKTQYF
v_gene: TRBV7-2; j_gene: TRBJ2-5; CDR3aa: CASSMTPYQETQYF
v_gene: TRBV10-3; j_gene: TRBJ2-3; CDR3aa: CAISVTGREDGHTQYF
v_gene: TRBV2; j_gene: TRBJ1-1; CDR3aa: CASSEKGPYTEAFF
v_gene: TRBV19; j_gene: TRBJ1-2; CDR3aa: CASTLRSSYGYTF
v_gene: TRBV12-3/TRBV12-4; j_gene: TRBJ2-7; CDR3aa: CASSLVLGGPAYEQYF
v_gene: TRBV5-4; j_gene: TRBJ2-1; CDR3aa: CASSFPRSSYNEQFF
v_gene: TRBV2; j_gene: TRBJ2-3; CDR3aa: CASRELAGGPTDTQYF